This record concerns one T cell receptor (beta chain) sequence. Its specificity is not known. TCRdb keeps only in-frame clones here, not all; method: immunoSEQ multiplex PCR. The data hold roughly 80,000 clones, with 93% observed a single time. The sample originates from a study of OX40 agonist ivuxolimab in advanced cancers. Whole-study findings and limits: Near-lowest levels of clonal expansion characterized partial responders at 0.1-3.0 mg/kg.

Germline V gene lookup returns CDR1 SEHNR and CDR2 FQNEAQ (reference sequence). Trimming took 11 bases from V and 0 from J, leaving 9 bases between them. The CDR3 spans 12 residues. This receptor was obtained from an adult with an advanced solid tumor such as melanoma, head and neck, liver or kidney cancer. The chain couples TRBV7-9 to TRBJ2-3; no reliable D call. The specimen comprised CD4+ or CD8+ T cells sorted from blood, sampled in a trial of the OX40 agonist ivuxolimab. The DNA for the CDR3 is TGTGCCGTACAGAGTAGCACAGATACGCAGTATTTT. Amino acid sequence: CAVQSSTDTQYF.